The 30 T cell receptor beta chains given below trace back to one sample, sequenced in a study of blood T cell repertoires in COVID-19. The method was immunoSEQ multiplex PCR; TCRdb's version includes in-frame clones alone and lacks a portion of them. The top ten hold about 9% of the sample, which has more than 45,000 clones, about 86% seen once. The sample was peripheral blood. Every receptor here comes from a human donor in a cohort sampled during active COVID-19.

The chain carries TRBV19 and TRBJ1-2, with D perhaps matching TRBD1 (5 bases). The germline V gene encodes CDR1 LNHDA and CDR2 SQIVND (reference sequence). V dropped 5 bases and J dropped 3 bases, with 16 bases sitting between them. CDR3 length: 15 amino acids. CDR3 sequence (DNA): TGTGCCAGTAGTCCAGGGATTTTAGTGTACTATGGCTACACCTTC. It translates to CASSPGILVYYGYTF.

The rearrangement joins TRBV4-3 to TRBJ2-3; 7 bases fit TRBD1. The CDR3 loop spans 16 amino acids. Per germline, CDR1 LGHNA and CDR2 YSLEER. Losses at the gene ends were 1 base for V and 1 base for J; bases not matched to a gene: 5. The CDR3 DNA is TGCGCCAGCAGCCAAGGAGGGGGCGCAGGCACAGATACGCAGTATTTT. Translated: CASSQGGGAGTDTQYF.

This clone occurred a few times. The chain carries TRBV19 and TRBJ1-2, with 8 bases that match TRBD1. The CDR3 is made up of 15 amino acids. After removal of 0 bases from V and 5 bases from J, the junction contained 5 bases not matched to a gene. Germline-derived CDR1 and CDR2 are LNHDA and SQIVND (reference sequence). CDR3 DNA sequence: TGTGCCAGTAGTATAGATCTGTACAGGGGGTATGGCTACACCTTC. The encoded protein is CASSIDLYRGYGYTF.

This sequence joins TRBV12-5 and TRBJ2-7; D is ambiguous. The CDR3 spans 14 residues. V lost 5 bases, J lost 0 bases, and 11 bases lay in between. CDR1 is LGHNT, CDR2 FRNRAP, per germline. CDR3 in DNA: TGTGCTAGTGGTCAAACACAGATCTCCTACGAGCAGTACTTC. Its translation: CASGQTQISYEQYF.

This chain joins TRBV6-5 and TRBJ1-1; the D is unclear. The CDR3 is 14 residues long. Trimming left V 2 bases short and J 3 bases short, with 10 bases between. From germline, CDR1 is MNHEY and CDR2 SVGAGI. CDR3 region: CASSYAAAHTEAFF. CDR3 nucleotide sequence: TGTGCCAGCAGTTACGCGGCAGCCCACACTGAAGCTTTCTTT.

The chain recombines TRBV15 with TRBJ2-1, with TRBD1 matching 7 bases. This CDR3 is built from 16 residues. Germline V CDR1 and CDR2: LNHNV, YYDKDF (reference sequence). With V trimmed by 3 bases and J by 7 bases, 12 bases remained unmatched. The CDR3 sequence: CATSRGRQGLRNEQFF. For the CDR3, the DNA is TGTGCCACCAGCAGGGGGCGACAGGGATTGAGGAATGAGCAGTTCTTC.

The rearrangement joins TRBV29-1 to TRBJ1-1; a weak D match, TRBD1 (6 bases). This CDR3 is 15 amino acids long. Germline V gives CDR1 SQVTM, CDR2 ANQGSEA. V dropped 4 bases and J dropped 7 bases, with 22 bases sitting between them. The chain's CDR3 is CSVGGLGAVVGEAFF. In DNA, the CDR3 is TGCAGCGTTGGGGGGTTGGGGGCGGTTGTGGGTGAAGCTTTCTTT.

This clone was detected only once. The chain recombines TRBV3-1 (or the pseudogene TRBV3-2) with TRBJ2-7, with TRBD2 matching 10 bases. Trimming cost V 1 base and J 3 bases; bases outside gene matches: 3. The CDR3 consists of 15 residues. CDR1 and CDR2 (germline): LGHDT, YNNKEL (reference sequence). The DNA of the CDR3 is TGTGCCAGCAGCCAAGTAGCGGGGGGCTTCTACGAGCAGTACTTC. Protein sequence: CASSQVAGGFYEQYF.

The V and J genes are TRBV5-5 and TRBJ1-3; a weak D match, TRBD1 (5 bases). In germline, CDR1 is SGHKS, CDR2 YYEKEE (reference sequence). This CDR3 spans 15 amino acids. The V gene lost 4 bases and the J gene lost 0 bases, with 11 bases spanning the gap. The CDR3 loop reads CASSPPGVSGNTIYF. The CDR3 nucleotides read TGTGCCAGCAGCCCCCCGGGGGTCTCTGGAAACACCATATATTTT.

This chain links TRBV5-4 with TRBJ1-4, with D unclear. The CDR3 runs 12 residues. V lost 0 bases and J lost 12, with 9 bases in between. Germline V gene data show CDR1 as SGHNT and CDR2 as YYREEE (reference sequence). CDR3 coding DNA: TGTGCCAGCAGCTTGGACGCGAGAGAACTGTTTTTT. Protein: CASSLDARELFF.

This CDR3 reads CASRPLTEAFF. The CDR3 DNA reads TGTGCCAGCCGCCCCCTCACTGAAGCTTTCTTT. The chain joins TRBV6-2 or TRBV6-3 to TRBJ1-1; no clear D. Trimming pared 8 bases from V and 4 bases from J, leaving 8 bases between. The CDR3 extends over 11 amino acids. CDR1 is MNHEY and CDR2 is SVGEGT in the germline V gene.

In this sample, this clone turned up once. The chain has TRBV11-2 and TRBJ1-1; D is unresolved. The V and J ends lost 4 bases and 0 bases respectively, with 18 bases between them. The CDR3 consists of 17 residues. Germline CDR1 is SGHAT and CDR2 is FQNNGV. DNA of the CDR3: TGTGCCAGCAGCTCCGGGGTTTACGGCTTAATGAACACTGAAGCTTTCTTT. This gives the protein CASSSGVYGLMNTEAFF.

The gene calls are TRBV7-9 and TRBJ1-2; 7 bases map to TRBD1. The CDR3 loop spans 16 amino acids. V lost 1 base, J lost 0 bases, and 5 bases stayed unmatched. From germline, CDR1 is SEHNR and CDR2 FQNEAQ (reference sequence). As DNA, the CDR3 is TGTGCCAGCAGCTTAGTACCGGGACAGACTAACTATGGCTACACCTTC. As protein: CASSLVPGQTNYGYTF.

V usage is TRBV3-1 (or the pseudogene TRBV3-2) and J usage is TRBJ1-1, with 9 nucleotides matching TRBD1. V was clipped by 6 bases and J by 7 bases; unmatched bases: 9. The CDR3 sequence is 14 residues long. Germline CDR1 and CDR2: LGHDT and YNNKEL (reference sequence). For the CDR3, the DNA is TGTGCCAGCAGGACCACAGGGGGCGCGAATGAAGCTTTCTTT. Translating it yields CASRTTGGANEAFF.

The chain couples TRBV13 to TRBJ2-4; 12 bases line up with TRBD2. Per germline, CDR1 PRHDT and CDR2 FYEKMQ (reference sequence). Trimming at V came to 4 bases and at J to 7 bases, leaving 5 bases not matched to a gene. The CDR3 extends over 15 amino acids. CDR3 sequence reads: CASSSLAGGFNIQYF. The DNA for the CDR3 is TGTGCCAGCAGCTCTCTAGCGGGGGGGTTCAACATTCAGTACTTC.

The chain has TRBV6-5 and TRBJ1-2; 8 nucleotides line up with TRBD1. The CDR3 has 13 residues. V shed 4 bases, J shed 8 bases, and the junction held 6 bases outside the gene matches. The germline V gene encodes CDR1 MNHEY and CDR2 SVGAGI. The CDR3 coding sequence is TGTGCCAGCAGTTTGGACAGGGTGAAAGGCTACACCTTC. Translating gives CASSLDRVKGYTF.

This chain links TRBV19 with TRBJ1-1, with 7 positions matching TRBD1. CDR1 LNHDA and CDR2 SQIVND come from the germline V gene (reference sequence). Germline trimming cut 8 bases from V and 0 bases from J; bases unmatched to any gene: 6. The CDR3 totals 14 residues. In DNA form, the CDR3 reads TGTGCCAGTTCCCGGGGACAGATGAACACTGAAGCTTTCTTT. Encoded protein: CASSRGQMNTEAFF.

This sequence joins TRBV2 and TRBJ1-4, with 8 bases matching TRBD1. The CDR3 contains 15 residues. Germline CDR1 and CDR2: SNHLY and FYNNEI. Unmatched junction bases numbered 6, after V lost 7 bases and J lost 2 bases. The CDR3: CASTDRGLTNEKLFF. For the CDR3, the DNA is TGTGCCAGCACCGACAGGGGACTCACTAATGAAAAACTGTTTTTT.

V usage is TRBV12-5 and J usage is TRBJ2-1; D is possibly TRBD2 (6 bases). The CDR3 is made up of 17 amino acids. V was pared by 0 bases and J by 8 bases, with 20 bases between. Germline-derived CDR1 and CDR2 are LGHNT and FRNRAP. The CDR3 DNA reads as TGTGCTAGTGGTTTGGTCTTGGGACTCTCAAAAAGCGATGAGCAGTTCTTC. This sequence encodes CASGLVLGLSKSDEQFF.

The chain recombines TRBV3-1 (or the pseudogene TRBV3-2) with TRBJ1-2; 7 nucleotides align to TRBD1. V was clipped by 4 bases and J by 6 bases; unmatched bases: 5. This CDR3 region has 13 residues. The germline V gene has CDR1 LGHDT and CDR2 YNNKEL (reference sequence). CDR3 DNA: TGTGCCAGCAGCCGCACGACAGGGAATGGCTACACCTTC. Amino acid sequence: CASSRTTGNGYTF.

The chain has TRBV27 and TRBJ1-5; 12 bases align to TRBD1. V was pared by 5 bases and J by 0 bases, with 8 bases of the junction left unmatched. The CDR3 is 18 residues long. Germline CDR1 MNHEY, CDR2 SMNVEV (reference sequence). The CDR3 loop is CASSPGTGGYASNQPQHF. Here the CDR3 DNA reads TGTGCCAGCAGTCCAGGGACAGGGGGCTATGCTAGCAATCAGCCCCAGCATTTT.

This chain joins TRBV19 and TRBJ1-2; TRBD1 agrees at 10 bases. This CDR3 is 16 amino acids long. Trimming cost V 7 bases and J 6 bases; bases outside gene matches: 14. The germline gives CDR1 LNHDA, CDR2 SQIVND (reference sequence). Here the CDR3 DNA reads TGTGCCAGTATCAATTCCCGGGACAGGGGAGAGGATGGCTACACCTTC. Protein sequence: CASINSRDRGEDGYTF.

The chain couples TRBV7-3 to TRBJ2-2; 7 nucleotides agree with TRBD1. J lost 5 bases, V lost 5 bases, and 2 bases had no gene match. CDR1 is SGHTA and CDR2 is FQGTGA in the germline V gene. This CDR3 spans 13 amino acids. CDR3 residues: CASSEGQTGELFF. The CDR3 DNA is TGTGCCAGCAGCGAGGGACAGACCGGGGAGCTGTTTTTT.

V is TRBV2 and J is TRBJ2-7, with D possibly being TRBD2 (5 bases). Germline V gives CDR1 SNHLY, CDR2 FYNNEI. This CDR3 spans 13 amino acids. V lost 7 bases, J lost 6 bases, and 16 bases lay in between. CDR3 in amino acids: CASKTDGMGEQYF. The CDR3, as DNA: TGTGCCAGCAAGACGGACGGGATGGGCGAGCAGTACTTC.

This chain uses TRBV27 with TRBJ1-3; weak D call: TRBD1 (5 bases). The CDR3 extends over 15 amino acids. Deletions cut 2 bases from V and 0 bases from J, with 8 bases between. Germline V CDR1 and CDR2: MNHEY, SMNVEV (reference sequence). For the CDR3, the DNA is TGTGCCAGCAGTTTAGGGGGGGACTCTGGAAACACCATATATTTT. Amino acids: CASSLGGDSGNTIYF.

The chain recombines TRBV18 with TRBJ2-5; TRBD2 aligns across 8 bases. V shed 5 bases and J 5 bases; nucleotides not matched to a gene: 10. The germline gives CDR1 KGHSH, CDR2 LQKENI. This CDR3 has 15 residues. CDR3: CASSSPGLEGETQYF. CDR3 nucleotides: TGTGCCAGCTCATCTCCGGGACTAGAAGGCGAGACCCAGTACTTC.

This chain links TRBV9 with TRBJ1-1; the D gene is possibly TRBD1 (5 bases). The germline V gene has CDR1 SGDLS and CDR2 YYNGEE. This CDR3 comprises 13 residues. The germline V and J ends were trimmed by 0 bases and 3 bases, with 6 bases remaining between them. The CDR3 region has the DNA TGTGCCAGCAGCGTAGTAGGGGACACTGAAGCTTTCTTT. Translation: CASSVVGDTEAFF.

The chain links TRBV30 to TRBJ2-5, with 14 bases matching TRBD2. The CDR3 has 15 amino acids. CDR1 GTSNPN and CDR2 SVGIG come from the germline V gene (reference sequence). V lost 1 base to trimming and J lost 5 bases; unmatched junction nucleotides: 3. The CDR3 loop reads CAWSEGLAGVETQYF. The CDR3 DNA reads TGTGCCTGGAGTGAGGGACTAGCGGGGGTGGAGACCCAGTACTTC.

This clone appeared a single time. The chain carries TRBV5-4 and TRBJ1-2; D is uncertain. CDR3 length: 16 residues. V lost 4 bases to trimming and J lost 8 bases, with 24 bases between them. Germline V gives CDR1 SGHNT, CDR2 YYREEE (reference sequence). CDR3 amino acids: CASSEDFGSPSSGYTF. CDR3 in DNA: TGTGCCAGCAGCGAAGACTTTGGCAGCCCTTCGTCGGGCTACACCTTC.

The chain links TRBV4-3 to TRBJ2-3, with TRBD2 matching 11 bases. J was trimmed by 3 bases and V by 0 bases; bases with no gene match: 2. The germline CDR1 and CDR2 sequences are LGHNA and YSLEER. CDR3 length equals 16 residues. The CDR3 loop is CASSQETSGGTDTQYF. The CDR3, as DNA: TGCGCCAGCAGCCAAGAAACTAGCGGGGGTACAGATACGCAGTATTTT.